The sequence of this TCR beta chain was determined in a study of blood T cell repertoires in COVID-19. About the study: In each case, the material was cDNA or gDNA derived from T cells, B-cell-depleted T cells, or PBMCs.

This CDR3 has 13 residues. The germline V gene encodes CDR1 MRHNA and CDR2 SNTAGT. V gave up 4 bases and J gave up 9 bases, with 13 bases separating them. Authors' methods: For nucleated cells, counts were estimated from reference gene primer amplification. Data came from immunoSEQ multiplex PCR; TCRdb stores just in-frame clones and leaves some out. V, J and clone size reflect that table, while D and trimming were determined from the DNA. The data show some 45,000 clones, roughly 89% seen once. The rearrangement joins TRBV6-4 to TRBJ2-4; D gene uncertain. This clonotype was sampled from a man aged 60 to 69 with active COVID-19. The specimen sequenced was peripheral blood. The CDR3 region has the DNA TGTGCCAGCAGTGTGGGTAGTAGAGGCATTCAGTACTTC. Translation: CASSVGSRGIQYF.